At least ten counts were recorded for the clone carrying this T cell receptor (beta chain). Its antigen is unidentified. The sample comes from a study of glioma-infiltrating T cells. Findings and limits, study-wide: Tissue-blood divergence was below expectation in non-neoplastic patients, above in gliomas. Very few CDR3 sequences were shared between tissue and blood.

CDR3 length: 14 residues. Per germline, CDR1 MNHNY and CDR2 SVGAGI (reference sequence). Between the trimmed V and J ends, which lost 2 bases and 7 bases, there was a span of 14 bases. The iRepertoire nested amplicon-rescue multiplex PCR amplified TCR alpha and beta CDR3s from RNA. For one-step reverse transcription and amplification, roughly 100-400 ng of tissue mRNA or PBMC total RNA was used. MiXCR was run by TCRdb on the multiplex PCR reads, yielding one entry per CDR3 protein. Here the sample spans tens of thousands of distinct CDR3 sequences, about 25% being singletons. This receptor was taken from a human donor with low-grade glioma or glioblastoma, undergoing nonglioma brain surgery, or in good health (not recorded which). The chain joins TRBV6-6 to TRBJ2-5, with D unclear. The specimen sequenced was glioma tissue, nonneoplastic brain tissue, or PBMCs (not recorded which). The CDR3 nucleotides read TGTGCCAGCAGTTACGACACAACCCGCGGGACCCAGTACTTC. As protein: CASSYDTTRGTQYF.